The rows below give T cell receptor beta chains drawn from one sample of a study of blood T cell repertoires in COVID-19. Sequencing used immunoSEQ multiplex PCR; TCRdb keeps in-frame clones, though not all of them. Of 52,000 or so clones detected, more than 75% appear once; the ten largest clones hold approximately 20%. Input material: peripheral blood. Receptors were obtained from a man in his fifties with active or convalescent COVID-19. Each CDR3 is given with its conserved first and last residue. D genes are given only for firm matches. The listing skips clone size in some rows; elsewhere it reads once, few, many or a size class.

d_gene,j_gene,v_gene,abundance,len,CDR3nt,CDR3aa
-,TRBJ1-6,TRBV27,-,14,TGTGCCAGTGCCAAGGGGGATTGGAATTCACCCCTCCACTTT,CASAKGDWNSPLHF
-,TRBJ2-3,TRBV5-1,-,14,TGCGCCAGCAGCTTGGTCAGCGGGTCGGGCGCGCAGTATTTT,CASSLVSGSGAQYF
TRBD2,TRBJ2-1,TRBV7-7,-,15,TGTGCCAGCAGCCGTGGGACTAGCGGGAGGGATGAGCAGTTCTTC,CASSRGTSGRDEQFF
TRBD2,TRBJ2-2,TRBV19,once,15,TGTGCCAGTACCCCCCGGACTAGTGGGCTCGGGGAGCTGTTTTTT,CASTPRTSGLGELFF
TRBD2,TRBJ2-7,TRBV7-2,-,13,TGTGCCAGCAGCTTAGACGGGAGGCTCGAGCAGTACTTC,CASSLDGRLEQYF
-,TRBJ1-3,TRBV9,-,14,TGTGCCAGCAGTTTACAGGGTTCGGGAAACACCATATATTTT,CASSLQGSGNTIYF
-,TRBJ2-3,TRBV18,-,13,TGTGCCAGCTCGCCAACTAGCACAGATACGCAGTATTTT,CASSPTSTDTQYF
-,TRBJ1-5,TRBV6-2/TRBV6-3,-,16,TGTGCCAGCAGTTATGTATCGGTCGGACGGACTAGGTATTTCAATTTT,CASSYVSVGRTRYFNF
TRBD2,TRBJ2-7,TRBV7-9,-,11,TGTGCCAGCGGGGGGGTCCACGAGCAGTACTTC,CASGGVHEQYF
TRBD2,TRBJ2-7,TRBV4-2,few,16,TGTGCCAGCAGCCAAGACCTAGCGGGGGGCCCCTACGAGCAGTACTTC,CASSQDLAGGPYEQYF
-,TRBJ2-3,TRBV4-2,-,18,TGTGCCAGCAGCCTTACCTCTGTGGAGGGCCGGGGCACAGATACGCAGTATTTT,CASSLTSVEGRGTDTQYF
TRBD2,TRBJ2-7,TRBV29-1,-,14,TGCAGCGTTGGAGGAACGGGGGGCTCCTACGAGCAGTACTTC,CSVGGTGGSYEQYF
TRBD2,TRBJ2-2,TRBV19,-,16,TGTGCCAGTAGCCTCCCTTCGGCGGGAGGGGCCGGGGAGCTGTTTTTT,CASSLPSAGGAGELFF
-,TRBJ2-6,TRBV5-4,-,17,TGTGCCAGCAGCTTGGCAGATTGGGGGCCCGGGGCCAACGTCCTGACTTTC,CASSLADWGPGANVLTF
-,TRBJ2-5,TRBV11-2,few,13,TGTGCCAGCAGCAAGCAGGTACAAGAGACCCAGTACTTC,CASSKQVQETQYF
-,TRBJ2-3,TRBV6-5,-,14,TGTGCCAGCAGTTCCCTCGGGAGCACAGATACGCAGTATTTT,CASSSLGSTDTQYF
TRBD1,TRBJ1-2,TRBV9,-,16,TGTGCCAGCAGCCGACCCCAGACAGGGGGGGTGTTTGGCTACACCTTC,CASSRPQTGGVFGYTF
TRBD2,TRBJ2-1,TRBV7-3,-,15,TGTGCCAGCAGCTTAGGGGGACTAGAATTTAATGAGCAGTTCTTC,CASSLGGLEFNEQFF
-,TRBJ1-5,TRBV19,-,14,TGTGCCAGTAGTTCCGGGGGGGGCAATCAGCCCCAGCATTTT,CASSSGGGNQPQHF
-,TRBJ2-7,TRBV7-2,-,14,TGTGCCAGCAGCTTTAGCGGTAGCTCCTACGAGCAGTACTTC,CASSFSGSSYEQYF
TRBD1,TRBJ2-7,TRBV3-1/TRBV3-2,-,16,TGTGCCAGCAGCCAAGCGGACAGGAAGGTTTCCTACGAGCAGTACTTC,CASSQADRKVSYEQYF
-,TRBJ2-7,TRBV5-4,-,14,TGTGCCAGCAGCTTGGACAGTAGGTCCTACGAGCAGTACTTC,CASSLDSRSYEQYF
-,TRBJ2-5,TRBV3-1/TRBV3-2,-,13,TGTGCCAGCAGCGGGAGTCCCAAAGAGACCCAGTACTTC,CASSGSPKETQYF
TRBD1,TRBJ2-1,TRBV5-5,-,16,TGTGCCAGCAGCTCGGTGCCGGGACAGTCCTACAATGAGCAGTTCTTC,CASSSVPGQSYNEQFF
TRBD1,TRBJ1-6,TRBV6-5,-,14,TGTGCCACCGTTGGGACAGGGAATAATTCACCCCTCCACTTT,CATVGTGNNSPLHF
-,TRBJ1-2,TRBV6-2/TRBV6-3,-,12,TGTGCCAGCAGTTTAGACAGCTATGGCTACACCTTC,CASSLDSYGYTF
-,TRBJ1-3,TRBV6-1,-,12,TGTGCCACGTCTAGAGCTGGAAACACCATATATTTT,CATSRAGNTIYF
TRBD1,TRBJ1-5,TRBV5-1,-,15,TGCGCCAGCAGTCTCGGGACAGGGAATAATCAGCCCCAGCATTTT,CASSLGTGNNQPQHF
-,TRBJ1-5,TRBV5-1,-,16,TGCGCCAGCAGCTTTGGGGGGGCGCAGGGCAATCAGCCCCAGCATTTT,CASSFGGAQGNQPQHF
-,TRBJ2-1,TRBV7-9,-,15,TGTGCCAGCAGAAACCCAGGGGTGCAATCGAATGAGCAGTTCTTC,CASRNPGVQSNEQFF
TRBD1,TRBJ2-1,TRBV5-1,once,13,TGCGCCAGCAGATTGGACAGGGGAGGTGAGCAGTTCTTC,CASRLDRGGEQFF
TRBD2,TRBJ2-5,TRBV7-9,few,15,TGTGCCAGCAGCATAGGACTAGCGGGTTTAGAGACCCAGTACTTC,CASSIGLAGLETQYF
-,TRBJ2-1,TRBV11-3,-,15,TGTGCCAGCAGCCCCCGCGGGGGCTCTTACAATGAGCAGTTCTTC,CASSPRGGSYNEQFF
TRBD2,TRBJ2-5,TRBV2,few,16,TGTGCCAGCAAGCCCGGACTAGGATCTTATCAAGAGACCCAGTACTTC,CASKPGLGSYQETQYF
-,TRBJ2-7,TRBV5-6,-,15,TGTGCCAGCAGCTTGACAGGGTTTAGCTCCTACGAGCAGTACTTC,CASSLTGFSSYEQYF
-,TRBJ2-5,TRBV1,once,15,TGCACCAGCAGCCAGGGGGGGGAGTACCAAGAGACCCAGTACTTC,CTSSQGGEYQETQYF
TRBD1,TRBJ2-2,TRBV7-9,-,16,TGTGCCACGAAACGGTCCTCGGGACAGTTAACCGGGGAGCTGTTTTTT,CATKRSSGQLTGELFF
-,TRBJ1-1,TRBV24-1,-,17,TGTGCCACCAGTGAAGTAGATAGGGGGTTAATGAACACTGAAGCTTTCTTT,CATSEVDRGLMNTEAFF
TRBD1,TRBJ1-2,TRBV18,few,14,TGTGCCAGCTCACTAGACAGGGTCGGCTATGGCTACACCTTC,CASSLDRVGYGYTF
TRBD2,TRBJ2-7,TRBV29-1,-,14,TGCAGCGTTGAAGTTCGGGCGGGAGTGGGCGAGCAGTACTTC,CSVEVRAGVGEQYF
TRBD1,TRBJ2-3,TRBV5-1,-,15,TGCGCCAGCAGCTTGGGGGCAGGGGGAGCGGATACGCAGTATTTT,CASSLGAGGADTQYF
TRBD2,TRBJ2-2,TRBV19,few,16,TGTGCCAGTAGTCCCCGCAGGGCTAGCGGCACCGGGGAGCTGTTTTTT,CASSPRRASGTGELFF